Listed here are 8 T cell receptor beta chains from one sample, sequenced in a study of CD8 T cells in ankylosing spondylitis. TCRdb itself ran the 5' RACE reads through MiXCR, one entry per CDR3 protein. The sample shows roughly 160,000 distinct CDR3 sequences, around 8.9% of them seen only once. The specimen sequenced was blood, either unsorted or a sorted T cell fraction (not recorded which). The receptors here all came from a female donor with ankylosing spondylitis or in good health (not recorded which).

This clonotype has just a few counts. CDR3 sequence reads: CASSDRLAGYNEQFF. CDR3 coding DNA: TGTGCCAGCAGTGACCGTCTAGCGGGATACAATGAGCAGTTCTTC. This rearrangement joins TRBV6-4 to TRBJ2-1; 9 bases line up with TRBD2. Germline-derived CDR1 and CDR2 are MRHNA and SNTAGT. V shed 2 bases, J shed 4 bases, and the junction held 3 bases outside the gene matches. The CDR3 consists of 15 residues.

The gene calls are TRBV20-1 and TRBJ2-2, with D perhaps assigned TRBD1 or TRBD2 (5 bases each). Trimming cost V 5 bases and J 1 base, with 14 bases left between them. The CDR3 loop spans 15 amino acids. Germline CDR1 reads DFQATT; CDR2 reads SNEGSKA (reference sequence). CDR3 loop: CSASSRGVNTGELFF. CDR3 nucleotides: TGCAGTGCTTCCTCTCGGGGCGTGAACACCGGGGAGCTGTTTTTT.

There are a few counts of this clonotype. This chain connects TRBV12-3 or TRBV12-4 to TRBJ2-1; D is ambiguous. This CDR3 has 14 amino acids. Trimming shortened V by 3 bases and J by 8 bases, and 14 bases separated the two germline ends. CDR3 sequence: CASSFIDSVDEQFF. The DNA for the CDR3 is TGTGCCAGCAGTTTTATAGATTCGGTGGATGAGCAGTTCTTC.

This clonotype was detected many times. V gene TRBV12-3 or TRBV12-4 combines with J gene TRBJ2-7; D is uncertain. V gave up 7 bases and J gave up 0 bases, with 10 bases separating them. The CDR3 has 13 amino acids. The CDR3 DNA follows: TGTGCCAGCACCCTCTCCTTCTCCTACGAGCAGTACTTC. Translating it yields CASTLSFSYEQYF.

In this sample, this clonotype turned up a few times. The J gene is TRBJ2-3, the V gene TRBV2; 8 positions match TRBD1. V dropped 6 bases and J dropped 4; count of bases not matched to a gene: 9. This CDR3 has 15 amino acids. Germline V gene lookup returns CDR1 SNHLY and CDR2 FYNNEI. CDR3 nucleotide sequence: TGTGCCAGCAGGGACCGGGACAGGAGCCCAGATACGCAGTATTTT. It yields the protein CASRDRDRSPDTQYF.

This clonotype was observed at least ten times. The chain combines TRBV29-1 with TRBJ2-1; D gene ambiguous. Between the trimmed V and J ends, which lost 0 bases and 4 bases, there was a span of 13 bases. Germline V CDR1 and CDR2: SQVTM, ANQGSEA. This CDR3 is 15 amino acids long. The CDR3 sequence: CSVEDRHTEYNEQFF. As DNA, the CDR3 is TGCAGCGTTGAAGATCGCCACACCGAATACAATGAGCAGTTCTTC.

This clonotype showed up just a few times. The chain is built from TRBV5-5 and TRBJ2-7, with 7 bases that match TRBD2. The junction had 6 bases not matched to a gene; V was cut back by 0 bases and J by 0 bases. The CDR3 spans 16 residues. Germline V gene lookup returns CDR1 SGHKS and CDR2 YYEKEE (reference sequence). The CDR3, as DNA: TGTGCCAGCAGCTTGGAGGCCCTAGCGGCCTCCTACGAGCAGTACTTC. Encoded protein: CASSLEALAASYEQYF. The full variable domain, its missing parts supplied by reference TRBV5-5 and TRBJ2-7, is DAGVTQSPTHLIKTRGQQVTLRCSPISGHKSVSWYQQVLGQGPQFIFQYYEKEERGRGNFPDRFSARQFPNYSSELNVNALLLGDSALYLCASSLEALAASYEQYFGPGTRLTVT.

This clonotype was seen more than once but under ten times. CDR3 protein: CASSYTGGHEQYF. The CDR3 DNA sequence: TGTGCCAGCAGCTACACAGGGGGCCACGAGCAGTACTTC. The V call is TRBV6-5, the J call TRBJ2-7; 9 bases match TRBD1. Germline V lookup: CDR1 MNHEY, CDR2 SVGAGI. J lost 5 bases, V lost 6 bases, and 5 bases had no gene match. The CDR3 contains 13 residues.